This T cell receptor (beta chain) was recovered during a study of control samples from healthy donors and cancer patients. Repertoires were generated with immunoSEQ multiplex PCR, while TCRdb's copy carries only in-frame clones and drops some. The profile shows 190,000 or so clones, 90% to 95% of them singletons. V gave up 0 bases and J gave up 0 bases; unmatched junction bases: 8. This CDR3 has 18 residues. Sequencing was performed on blood. This clonotype was obtained from a man between 18 and 35 years old in good health. The rearrangement joins TRBV23-1 to TRBJ2-3; TRBD2 aligns across 8 bases. Being an ORF, TRBV23-1 has a function that is uncertain. CDR3 residues: CASSQSRWGTRSTDTQYF. CDR3 nucleotide sequence: TGCGCCAGCAGTCAATCGAGGTGGGGGACTAGGAGCACAGATACGCAGTATTTT.